These 22 T cell receptor beta chains share one sample of origin, sequenced in a study of identical twins. TCRdb analysed the 5' RACE reads with MiXCR anew, one entry per CDR3 protein. The data show over 600,000 distinct CDR3 sequences, approximately 21% seen once. The same sample was also studied in work on T cells expressing NK-cell markers.

The specimen was PBMCs. These receptor sequences come from a woman between 18 and 29 years old in good health.

The V gene is TRBV20-1, the J gene TRBJ2-5; a weak D match, TRBD1 (5 bases). This CDR3 is 13 amino acids long. CDR1 and CDR2 from the germline V gene are DFQATT and SNEGSKA (reference sequence). V lost 2 bases and J lost 5, with 12 bases in between. The chain's CDR3 is CSARWLGVETQYF. CDR3 nucleotides: TGCAGTGCTAGATGGCTAGGGGTCGAGACCCAGTACTTC.

This clonotype was seen only a few times. The chain employs TRBV10-3 and TRBJ2-1, with 7 bases that match TRBD2. The V gene's germline CDR1 is ENHRY and CDR2 SYGVKD. The junction had 14 bases not matched to a gene; V was cut back by 7 bases and J by 8 bases. This CDR3 contains 15 residues. CDR3 in amino acids: CAITDSGSLGDEQFF. CDR3 nucleotide sequence: TGTGCCATCACCGATAGCGGGTCGCTAGGGGATGAGCAGTTCTTC.

The sample holds a few counts of this clonotype. The chain links TRBV27 to TRBJ1-1, with 7 nucleotides matching TRBD1. The CDR3 extends over 17 amino acids. In germline, CDR1 is MNHEY, CDR2 SMNVEV (reference sequence). Losses at the gene ends were 5 bases for V and 4 bases for J; bases not matched to a gene: 16. DNA of the CDR3: TGTGCCAGCAGTCCCGGTTCCGCAGGGGGTCAGGGCACTGAAGCTTTCTTT. Translated: CASSPGSAGGQGTEAFF.

This clonotype came up a few times. The chain couples TRBV7-2 to TRBJ2-4; D gene uncertain. Trimming removed 1 base at V and 9 bases at J, with 10 bases between. This CDR3 contains 13 residues. Germline assignment: CDR1 SGHTA and CDR2 FQGNSA. CDR3 region: CASSLGQISIQYF. Written as DNA, the CDR3 is TGTGCCAGCAGCTTAGGTCAAATTAGCATTCAGTACTTC.

Many counts were recorded for this clonotype. The rearrangement uses TRBV12-3 or TRBV12-4 and TRBJ1-5; D is uncertain. This CDR3 comprises 12 residues. V lost 1 base and J 7 bases, leaving 5 bases between the germline ends. The chain's CDR3 is CASSLEPQPQHF. CDR3 nucleotide sequence: TGTGCCAGCAGTTTAGAGCCCCAGCCCCAGCATTTT.

The chain recombines TRBV12-3 or TRBV12-4 with TRBJ2-5; 10 bases fit TRBD2. After removal of 7 bases from V and 5 bases from J, the junction contained 19 bases not matched to a gene. The CDR3 totals 18 residues. CDR3 sequence (DNA): TGTGCCAGCAATTCTTGGGCTAGCGGGAGTTCGGATCGGGAGACCCAGTACTTC. Its protein product is CASNSWASGSSDRETQYF.

This clonotype was seen at least ten times. The rearrangement links TRBV29-1 to TRBJ1-2; 9 nucleotides line up with TRBD1. The germline gives CDR1 SQVTM, CDR2 ANQGSEA. The CDR3 is 13 residues long. The ends lost 6 bases at V and 2 bases at J; junction bases unmatched: 4. CDR3 sequence reads: CSVRTGANYGYTF. DNA of the CDR3: TGCAGCGTCCGGACAGGGGCGAACTATGGCTACACCTTC.

The rearrangement joins TRBV5-1 to TRBJ2-7; a weak D match, TRBD2 (6 bases). V dropped 4 bases and J dropped 3 bases, with 17 bases sitting between them. This CDR3 contains 15 residues. Looked up from germline, CDR1 is SGHRS and CDR2 is YFSETQ. CDR3 sequence: CASSLTTGSYYEQYF. In nucleotides, the CDR3 is TGCGCCAGCAGCCTCACTACCGGGAGCTACTACGAGCAGTACTTC.

The chain joins TRBV6-1 to TRBJ2-3, with D perhaps matching TRBD2 (6 bases). The CDR3 totals 15 residues. Germline V lookup: CDR1 MNHNS, CDR2 SASEGT. Trimming took 8 bases from V and 4 from J, leaving 19 bases between them. The CDR3 DNA reads as TGTGCCAGCGGGACCGGGACTGCCAACGCAGATACGCAGTATTTT. Translating gives CASGTGTANADTQYF.

V and J are TRBV10-3 and TRBJ1-4; D unresolved. The CDR3 has 14 amino acids. Germline V lookup: CDR1 ENHRY, CDR2 SYGVKD. The germline V and J ends were trimmed by 3 bases and 7 bases, with 12 bases remaining between them. CDR3 region: CAISDPKTGEKLFF. The DNA for the CDR3 is TGTGCCATCAGTGACCCCAAGACCGGTGAAAAACTGTTTTTT.

This clonotype was counted only a few times. The V gene is TRBV20-1, the J gene TRBJ1-2; D remains unclear. Germline V gene sequence: CDR1 DFQATT, CDR2 SNEGSKA (reference sequence). V lost 1 base to trimming and J lost 7 bases, with 16 bases between them. The CDR3 covers 14 residues. The CDR3 sequence: CSARVQRAPLGYTF. DNA for the CDR3: TGCAGTGCTAGAGTTCAGAGGGCACCCCTTGGCTACACCTTC.

The CDR3 here is CASSFREYNEQFF. CDR3 coding DNA: TGTGCCAGCAGCTTCCGGGAATACAATGAGCAGTTCTTC. The V and J genes are TRBV5-5 and TRBJ2-1; a possible D gene is TRBD2 (5 bases). Germline CDR1 reads SGHKS; CDR2 reads YYEKEE (reference sequence). The V end lost 2 bases, the J end lost 4 bases, and 7 bases lay between the germline ends. The CDR3 sequence is 13 residues long.

This clonotype was observed a few times. The chain uses TRBV7-2 and TRBJ1-1; weak D call: TRBD1 (5 bases). Trimming removed 2 bases at V and 9 bases at J, with 7 bases between. The CDR3 is made up of 11 amino acids. Germline values: CDR1 SGHTA, CDR2 FQGNSA. The chain's CDR3 is CASSLSGQAFF. DNA for the CDR3: TGTGCCAGCAGCTTATCGGGACAAGCTTTCTTT.

The chain joins TRBV12-3 or TRBV12-4 to TRBJ2-5, with a tentative D call TRBD1 (6 bases). CDR3 size: 14 residues. Trimming pared 6 bases from V and 5 bases from J, leaving 16 bases between. The CDR3 DNA reads as TGTGCCAGCAGGCCCTCGGGACATATGGAGACCCAGTACTTC. It yields the protein CASRPSGHMETQYF.

This clonotype occurred once. The chain couples TRBV12-3 or TRBV12-4 to TRBJ2-1; 7 bases align to TRBD2. Losses at the gene ends were 3 bases for V and 8 bases for J; bases not matched to a gene: 10. The CDR3 sequence is 15 residues long. In DNA, the CDR3 is TGTGCCAGCAGTTTCGGCGGGAGAGGCATCGATGAGCAGTTCTTC. This gives the protein CASSFGGRGIDEQFF.

This clonotype was found a few times. The gene calls are TRBV30 and TRBJ2-5; D uncertain. The CDR3 is 12 residues long. V was trimmed by 1 base and J by 10 bases, leaving 13 bases between them. The germline V gene has CDR1 GTSNPN and CDR2 SVGIG (reference sequence). The CDR3: CAWSAYHVGQYF. In DNA, the CDR3 is TGTGCCTGGAGTGCCTACCATGTGGGCCAGTACTTC.

This clonotype was picked up many times. The chain couples TRBV20-1 to TRBJ1-5; TRBD1 is a possible D gene (5 bases). The CDR3 contains 16 residues. CDR1 is DFQATT, CDR2 SNEGSKA, per germline (reference sequence). The V and J ends lost 0 bases and 7 bases respectively, with 19 bases between them. CDR3 sequence reads: CSARDRSRGFGQPQHF. CDR3 DNA sequence: TGCAGTGCTAGAGACAGATCCCGGGGCTTCGGCCAGCCCCAGCATTTT.

This CDR3 reads CASSLDFWDRGRDEQFF. The DNA of the CDR3 is TGTGCCAGCAGCTTAGATTTTTGGGACAGGGGTCGTGATGAGCAGTTCTTC. This chain joins TRBV11-2 and TRBJ2-1; TRBD1 matches at 10 bases. The CDR3 consists of 17 residues. V lost 0 bases and J lost 8; bases outside the gene matches: 10. Germline lookup yields CDR1 SGHAT and CDR2 FQNNGV.

The chain joins TRBV20-1 to TRBJ2-5; the match to TRBD2 covers 10 bases. The germline CDR1 and CDR2 sequences are DFQATT and SNEGSKA (reference sequence). The CDR3 has 13 amino acids. Trimming removed 5 bases from V and 4 bases from J; junction bases left unmatched: 4. As DNA, the CDR3 is TGCAGTGCTTTCAAGCGGGGGGGAGAGACCCAGTACTTC. Translation gives CSAFKRGGETQYF.

This clonotype was seen a handful of times. V is TRBV10-2 and J is TRBJ2-2; D gene uncertain. With 0 bases removed from V and 4 bases from J, the gap between germline ends came to 6 bases. Germline-derived CDR1 and CDR2 are WSHSY and SAAADI. The CDR3 spans 14 residues. The CDR3 sequence: CASSESRSTGELFF. The CDR3 DNA sequence: TGCGCCAGCAGTGAGTCTAGAAGCACCGGGGAGCTGTTTTTT.

This clonotype was counted a single time. The CDR3 loop reads CSAGWGWETQYF. The CDR3 DNA is TGCAGTGCTGGTTGGGGGTGGGAGACCCAGTACTTC. The V call is TRBV20-1, the J call TRBJ2-5; D tentatively fits TRBD1 or TRBD2 (5 bases each). The CDR3 totals 12 residues. Trimming removed 5 bases from V and 5 bases from J, with 12 bases in between. CDR1 and CDR2 (germline): DFQATT, SNEGSKA (reference sequence).

This clonotype showed up just a few times. The V call is TRBV24-1, the J call TRBJ2-1; possibly TRBD1 or TRBD2 for D (5 bases each). Trimming left V 4 bases short and J 12 bases short, with 24 bases between. This CDR3 is built from 16 residues. Looked up from germline, CDR1 is KGHDR and CDR2 is SFDVKD. For the CDR3, the DNA is TGTGCCACCAGTGACGCTAGGGACGGGCCTTGGAAGGGGCAGTTCTTC. It yields the protein CATSDARDGPWKGQFF.